These 12 T cell receptor beta chains were sequenced from one sample in a study of tissue T cells after allogeneic stem cell transplantation. Method: immunoSEQ multiplex PCR; TCRdb's copy keeps in-frame clones and lacks some. This sample has 4,500 to 5,500 clones; less than 55% occur once, and the top ten carry around 16%. Specified time point: mouse harvest day 14 after allogeneic transplant. Each mouse received 10^7 T-cell-depleted marrow cells plus 10^6 splenic CD5+ T cells by tail vein. Sequenced: gut tissue. Source of these receptors: a female BALB/c mouse given C57BL/6 T cells with graft-versus-host disease after an allogeneic hematopoietic cell transplant.

This clone has a handful of counts. The gene names given are mouse names. The DNA ends 1 residue before the CDR3 does, and the rest of the CDR3 is filled in from the germline J gene. The rearrangement links TRBV31 to TRBJ2-7; D could derive from TRBD1 or TRBD2 (6 bases each). Germline lookup yields CDR1 GKSSPN and CDR2 SITVG. Trimming stripped 1 base from V and 3 bases from J, with 13 bases between. This CDR3 contains 14 residues. The CDR3 is CAWSPLGGVYEQYF. CDR3 DNA, as far as it was read: TGTGCCTGGAGTCCCCTTGGGGGCGTCTATGAACAGTAC.

Notes on this clone: The gene symbols are mouse symbols. The CDR3 end lies 1 residue beyond the end of the read and is filled in from the germline J gene. This chain uses TRBV26 with TRBJ2-1, with TRBD1 matching 7 bases. V lost 6 bases, J lost 3 bases, and 5 bases stayed unmatched. The CDR3 runs to 14 residues. In germline, CDR1 is KGHPV, CDR2 FQNQEV (reference sequence). The DNA read from the CDR3 is TGTGCCAGCAGCCCGGACAGGTCCTATGCTGAGCAGTTC. It specifies CASSPDRSYAEQF. The whole CDR3 protein is CASSPDRSYAEQFF.

Points on this clone: The listed genes are named as in mouse. The read finishes 1 residue shy of the CDR3 end, and the germline J gene is used to complete it. The chain couples TRBV23 to TRBJ2-7; the table's D call, TRBD2, was not checked against the DNA. Per germline, CDR1 KGHTA and CDR2 FQNQQP. The CDR3 consists of 14 residues. CDR3 in amino acids: CSSSSGTGVYEQYF. The DNA read from the CDR3 is TGCTCCAGCAGTTCCGGGACTGGGGTCTATGAACAGTAC.

Comment on this clone: Genes and germline come from the mouse. The read halts 1 residue ahead of the CDR3 end, with the missing end drawn from the germline J gene. The V and J genes are TRBV26 and TRBJ2-5; 9 bases align to TRBD2. The CDR3 runs 15 residues. The V segment lost 6 bases and the J segment 0 bases; nucleotides outside the gene matches: 4. Per germline, CDR1 KGHPV and CDR2 FQNQEV (reference sequence). CDR3 region: CASSRDWANQDTQYF. The part of the CDR3 DNA that was read is TGTGCCAGCAGCCGGGACTGGGCAAACCAAGACACCCAGTAC.

As to this clone: The germline and genes are mouse ones. The CDR3 end falls 1 residue outside the read, so it is completed with the germline J gene. The rearrangement links TRBV26 to TRBJ1-1; D unclear. The V gene's germline CDR1 is KGHPV and CDR2 FQNQEV (reference sequence). V gave up 5 bases and J gave up 0 bases, with 7 bases separating them. The CDR3 totals 13 residues. CDR3 DNA (partial): TGTGCCAGCAGTAGGACGTCAAACACAGAAGTCTTC. This codes for CASSRTSNTEVF. The CDR3, in full, reads CASSRTSNTEVFF. The complete variable domain, with remaining parts taken from reference TRBV26 and TRBJ1-1, reads NSKVIQTPRYLVKGQGQKAKMRCIPEKGHPVVFWYQQNKNNEFKFLINFQNQEVLQQIDMTEKRFSAECPSNSPCSLEIQSSEAGDSALYLCASSRTSNTEVFFGKGTRLTVV.

The table lists this clone with a few counts. Genes and germline are mouse. The CDR3 end lies 1 residue beyond the end of the read and is filled in from the germline J gene. The rearrangement uses TRBV15 and TRBJ2-1; D tentatively fits TRBD1 or TRBD2 (6 bases each). V shed 2 bases and J shed 7 bases, with 12 bases lying between them. Germline CDR1 is SGHND and CDR2 is FRSKSL. This CDR3 is 14 amino acids long. Incomplete CDR3 DNA: TGTGCCAGCAGTTTATTGGGGGCGGGCGCTGAGCAGTTC. Its translation: CASSLLGAGAEQF. The whole CDR3 sequence is CASSLLGAGAEQFF.

This clone came up once. Gene names refer to mouse genes. CDR3 amino acids: CASSFLGSNTLYF. CDR3 DNA (partial): TGTGCCAGCAGTTTTCTGGGGTCAAACACCTTGTAC. The chain recombines TRBV15 with TRBJ2-4, with D possibly being TRBD2 (6 bases). The read terminates 1 residue before the CDR3 end, so the remaining end is supplied by the germline J gene. Germline assignment: CDR1 SGHND and CDR2 FRSKSL. The CDR3 has 13 amino acids. Trimming left V 3 bases short and J 5 bases short, with 9 bases between.

This clone was observed a handful of times. Genes here carry mouse names. The DNA ends 1 residue before the CDR3 does, and the rest of the CDR3 is filled in from the germline J gene. The rearrangement joins TRBV15 to TRBJ1-5; 7 bases agree with TRBD1. From germline, CDR1 is SGHND and CDR2 FRSKSL. With V trimmed by 6 bases and J by 7 bases, 3 bases remained unmatched. The CDR3 totals 12 residues. CDR3 in amino acids: CASRYRGQAPLF. The part of the CDR3 DNA that was read is TGTGCCAGCAGATACAGGGGACAGGCTCCGCTT.

Notes on this clone: The gene names given are mouse names. Coverage ceases 1 residue before the CDR3 finishes, and the germline J gene fills in the end. This chain uses TRBV12-1 with TRBJ2-2, with D possibly matching TRBD2 (6 bases). The CDR3 is 15 amino acids. The germline V gene encodes CDR1 SGHSN and CDR2 HYEKVE. The V and J ends lost 0 bases and 2 bases respectively, with 9 bases between them. CDR3 DNA (partial): TGTGCCAGCTCTCTCGATTGGGGGAACACCGGGCAGCTCTAC. Translated, it gives CASSLDWGNTGQLY. The entire CDR3 is CASSLDWGNTGQLYF.

This clone appeared a few times. Gene names denote mouse genes. The read finishes 1 residue shy of the CDR3 end, and the germline J gene is used to complete it. The V gene is TRBV26, the J gene TRBJ1-1; D unclear. This CDR3 has 12 residues. The V gene lost 0 bases and the J gene lost 1 base, with 0 bases spanning the gap. Germline CDR1 and CDR2: KGHPV and FQNQEV (reference sequence). CDR3 in amino acids: CASSLSNTEVFF. The DNA read from the CDR3 is TGTGCCAGCAGTCTGTCAAACACAGAAGTCTTC.

The table lists this clone with a few counts. The gene names given are mouse names. The missing CDR3 end, 1 residue past where the read stops, is filled in from the germline J gene. The V gene is TRBV24, the J gene TRBJ2-7; 10 bases are shared with TRBD2. The length of the CDR3 is 18 residues. J lost 0 bases, V lost 0 bases, and 8 bases had no gene match. Germline loops: CDR1 KGHTA, CDR2 FRNEEI. The part of the CDR3 DNA that was read is TGTGCCAGCAGTCTGTACCGACTGGGGGGCCCGAGCTCCTATGAACAGTAC. It specifies CASSLYRLGGPSSYEQY. The full CDR3 sequence reads CASSLYRLGGPSSYEQYF.

In the case of this clone: Genes and germline are mouse. The sequenced fragment ends 1 residue before the CDR3 boundary, so the rest is inferred from the germline J gene. The chain employs TRBV13-2 and TRBJ1-2; no definite D call. Looked up from germline, CDR1 is NNHNN and CDR2 is SYGAGS (reference sequence). This CDR3 comprises 11 residues. Trimming removed 3 bases from V and 0 bases from J, with 0 bases in between. Incomplete CDR3 DNA: TGTGCCAGCGGTGCAAACTCCGACTACACC. Its protein product is CASGANSDYT. The CDR3 in full is CASGANSDYTF.